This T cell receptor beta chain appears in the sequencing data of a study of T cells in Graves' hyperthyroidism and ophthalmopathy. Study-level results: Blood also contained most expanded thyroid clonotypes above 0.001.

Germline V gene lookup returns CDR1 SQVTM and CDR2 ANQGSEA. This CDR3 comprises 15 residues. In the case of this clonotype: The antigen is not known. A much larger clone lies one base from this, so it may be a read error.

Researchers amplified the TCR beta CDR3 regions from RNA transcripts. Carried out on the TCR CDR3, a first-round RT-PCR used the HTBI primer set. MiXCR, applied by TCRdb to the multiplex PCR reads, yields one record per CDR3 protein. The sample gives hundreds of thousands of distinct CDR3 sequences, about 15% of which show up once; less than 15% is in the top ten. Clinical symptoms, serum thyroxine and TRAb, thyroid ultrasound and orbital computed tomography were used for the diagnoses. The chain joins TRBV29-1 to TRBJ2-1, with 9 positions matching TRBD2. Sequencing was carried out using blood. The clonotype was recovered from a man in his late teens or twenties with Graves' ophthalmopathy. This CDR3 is CSAEFLAGNYNEQFF. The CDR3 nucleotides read TGCAGCGCTGAATTCCTAGCGGGAAACTACAATGAGCAGTTCTTC.